This is a list of T cell receptor beta chains from one sample in a study of T-cell memory formation after mild COVID-19. TCRdb ran MiXCR on the 5' RACE reads and lists one entry per CDR3 protein. Here the sample spans almost 550,000 distinct CDR3 sequences, roughly 22% being singletons. Sequenced material: PBMCs or a T cell subset sorted from them (not recorded which). Source of these receptors: an adult woman who had mild COVID-19 (a few samples of this study predate the infection). Cell type and time point are not known. CDR3s include the opening cysteine and the closing phenylalanine or tryptophan. Fields, in order: D gene, CDR3 length, J gene, V gene, clone size, CDR3 DNA, CDR3 protein. A D gene is named only where the DNA matches it firmly. The size of a clone is reported for some rows only, either as once, few or many, or as a class for expanded clones.

TRBD2 | 14 | TRBJ2-1 | TRBV11-2 | few | TGTGCCAGCAGCCCACGGGGGGGCCTCAATGAGCAGTTCTTC | CASSPRGGLNEQFF
. | 13 | TRBJ2-3 | TRBV27 | few | TGTGCCAGCCGCACATTTCTCACAGATACGCAGTATTTT | CASRTFLTDTQYF
. | 16 | TRBJ1-1 | TRBV9 | . | TGTGCCAGCAGCGCCTACTTTACAGGGATCGGGACTGAAGCTTTCTTT | CASSAYFTGIGTEAFF
TRBD1 | 17 | TRBJ1-1 | TRBV4-1 | . | TGCGCCAGCAGCCAGGAGCATTGGGACAGGGGAAATACTGAAGCTTTCTTT | CASSQEHWDRGNTEAFF
. | 15 | TRBJ2-1 | TRBV6-6 | few | TGTGCCAGCAGTCCCATGGGGCAGTCCTACAATGAGCAGTTCTTC | CASSPMGQSYNEQFF
TRBD2 | 16 | TRBJ2-1 | TRBV12-3/TRBV12-4 | many | TGTGCCAGCAGTTTAGAACTAGCGGGAACTGGGAATGAGCAGTTCTTC | CASSLELAGTGNEQFF
. | 12 | TRBJ2-5 | TRBV5-1 | many | TGCGCCAGCAGCGAACCTCGGGAGACCCAGTACTTC | CASSEPRETQYF
. | 14 | TRBJ2-3 | TRBV24-1 | few | TGTGCCACCAGTGATTTTAGACGCACAGATACGCAGTATTTT | CATSDFRRTDTQYF
TRBD2 | 17 | TRBJ2-5 | TRBV6-6 | few | TGTGCCAGCAGCCGCATCCTGCTCCCTAGCGGCCAAGAGACCCAGTACTTC | CASSRILLPSGQETQYF
. | 14 | TRBJ1-2 | TRBV5-7 | . | TGTGCCAGCAGCCTACCAAGACGCACGGATGGCTACACCTTC | CASSLPRRTDGYTF
. | 12 | TRBJ2-4 | TRBV12-3/TRBV12-4 | few | TGTGCCAGCACCCTAGGACAAAACATTCAGTACTTC | CASTLGQNIQYF
TRBD1 | 16 | TRBJ2-2 | TRBV7-9 | few | TGTGCCAGCAGCTTCCCGGGACAGATAAACACCGGGGAGCTGTTTTTT | CASSFPGQINTGELFF
. | 12 | TRBJ1-1 | TRBV20-1 | . | TGCAGTGCTCCGGACACGAACACTGAAGCTTTCTTT | CSAPDTNTEAFF
. | 13 | TRBJ1-2 | TRBV2 | . | TGTGCCAGCAGTGGGGCGGACAGCTATGGCTACACCTTC | CASSGADSYGYTF
. | 15 | TRBJ1-2 | TRBV4-1 | . | TGCGCCAGCAGCCTCGCGGGTCCGGGATCGGAGGGCTACACCTTC | CASSLAGPGSEGYTF
. | 13 | TRBJ2-5 | TRBV7-6 | many | TGTGCCAGCAGCTTTGCTAGACAAGAGACCCAGTACTTC | CASSFARQETQYF
. | 14 | TRBJ1-6 | TRBV30 | . | TGTGCCTGGAGAAAGAACTCCTATAATTCACCCCTCCACTTT | CAWRKNSYNSPLHF
. | 12 | TRBJ2-1 | TRBV10-3 | . | TGTGCCATCAGTGAGGGCGAGATGGAGCAGTTCTTC | CAISEGEMEQFF
TRBD1 | 15 | TRBJ1-1 | TRBV30 | few | TGTGCCTGGAGCCCCGGGACAGGGTTGAACACTGAAGCTTTCTTT | CAWSPGTGLNTEAFF
TRBD1 | 16 | TRBJ1-3 | TRBV12-3/TRBV12-4 | few | TGTGCCAGCAGTGGTGTTGACAGGGGACCTGGAAACACCATATATTTT | CASSGVDRGPGNTIYF
. | 15 | TRBJ2-3 | TRBV9 | few | TGTGCCAGCAGCGTAGCAGCGGGCCACACAGATACGCAGTATTTT | CASSVAAGHTDTQYF
. | 17 | TRBJ2-3 | TRBV7-2 | . | TGTGCCAGCAGCCACGGGGGTTGGGGTCACCTGGGAGATACGCAGTATTTT | CASSHGGWGHLGDTQYF
. | 13 | TRBJ2-1 | TRBV7-9 | . | TGTGCCAGCAGGGCTAGCTCCTACAATGAGCAGTTCTTC | CASRASSYNEQFF
TRBD1 | 17 | TRBJ2-2 | TRBV18 | . | TGTGCCAGCTCAGCCCATAGACAGGGGGCTAACACCGGGGAGCTGTTTTTT | CASSAHRQGANTGELFF
. | 14 | TRBJ2-1 | TRBV3-1 | . | TGTGCCAGCAGCCACACTACAGGGTACAATGAGCAGTTCTTC | CASSHTTGYNEQFF
. | 15 | TRBJ1-4 | TRBV11-2 | . | TGTGCCAGCAGCTCGATGACAGCGACTAATGAAAAACTGTTTTTT | CASSSMTATNEKLFF
TRBD1 | 14 | TRBJ2-7 | TRBV25-1 | . | TGTGCCAGCAGTGACTGGGACAGGGAGTACGAGCAGTACTTC | CASSDWDREYEQYF
. | 16 | TRBJ1-3 | TRBV13 | many | TGTGCCAGCAGCTTAGAGTCCCTGAGCTCTGGAAACACCATATATTTT | CASSLESLSSGNTIYF
TRBD1 | 14 | TRBJ2-7 | TRBV24-1 | many | TGTGCCACAGCAAGACAGGGGGCGGACTACGAGCAGTACTTC | CATARQGADYEQYF